These T cell receptor beta chains were read from a single sample in a study of cytomegalovirus exposure and HLA in healthy donors. Profiled with immunoSEQ multiplex PCR; TCRdb holds only in-frame clones, not every one. In the table there are about 68,000 clones, roughly four fifths of which are singletons. Sequenced material: PBMCs. These receptors all stem from a human donor in good health. CDR3s leave out the opening cysteine and the closing phenylalanine or tryptophan.

J: TRBJ1-4; V: TRBV2; CDR3: ASSEIQDATNEKLF
J: TRBJ2-1; V: TRBV5-4; CDR3: ASSPIRQGGSYNEQF
J: TRBJ2-7; V: TRBV5-1; CDR3: ASSLRLGDSSYEQY
J: TRBJ2-1; V: TRBV7-9; CDR3: ASSATAMSSYNEQF
J: TRBJ1-1; V: TRBV11-1; CDR3: ATGIMGNTEAF
J: TRBJ1-1; V: TRBV12-5; CDR3: ASGFTGAPSGAF
J: TRBJ2-5; V: TRBV13; CDR3: ASSSTGRIQETQY
J: TRBJ2-1; V: TRBV6-6; CDR3: ASSQKLAGGPNEQF
J: TRBJ1-6; V: TRBV19; CDR3: ASSIQDRGNSPLH
J: TRBJ2-5; V: TRBV25-1; CDR3: ASSELPKGIETQY